The 27 T cell receptor beta chains below come from one sample, sequenced in a study of blood T cell repertoires in COVID-19. Clones were sequenced by immunoSEQ multiplex PCR, and TCRdb holds only the in-frame ones, with some missing. Seen here are about 210,000 clones, approximately 80% observed once, and the top ten hold 7.5% to 9%. Sequencing used peripheral blood. The receptors here all came from a woman of 80 years or more with COVID-19, enrolled during active disease.

This chain joins TRBV4-1 and TRBJ2-6; a weak D match, TRBD2 (6 bases). The germline gives CDR1 MGHRA, CDR2 YSYEKL. Trimming stripped 1 base from V and 3 bases from J, with 13 bases between. The CDR3 covers 17 residues. The CDR3 sequence: CASSQGYSGLGANVLTF. The CDR3 coding sequence is TGCGCCAGCAGCCAAGGATACAGCGGGCTTGGGGCCAACGTCCTGACTTTC.

The chain employs TRBV5-4 and TRBJ2-5, with a tentative D call TRBD2 (6 bases). The CDR3 sequence is 12 residues long. Germline V gene lookup returns CDR1 SGHNT and CDR2 YYREEE (reference sequence). Trimming removed 4 bases at V and 9 bases at J, with 13 bases between. In DNA, the CDR3 is TGTGCCAGCAGCCGGGACGGAGGGGCCCAGTACTTC. It is translated as CASSRDGGAQYF. The complete variable domain, with remaining parts taken from reference TRBV5-4 and TRBJ2-5, reads ETGVTQSPTHLIKTRGQQVTLRCSSQSGHNTVSWYQQALGQGPQFIFQYYREEENGRGNFPPRFSGLQFPNYSSELNVNALELDDSALYLCASSRDGGAQYFGPGTRLLVL.

The chain employs TRBV28 and TRBJ1-1, with D maybe TRBD1 (6 bases). There are 14 residues in the CDR3. V lost 11 bases, J lost 0 bases, and 16 bases lay in between. Germline V lookup: CDR1 MDHEN, CDR2 SYDVKM. CDR3 sequence (DNA): TGTGCCGGGGGCCTTTCGGGACTGAACACTGAAGCTTTCTTT. This codes for CAGGLSGLNTEAFF.

V and J are TRBV5-5 and TRBJ2-7; 8 bases agree with TRBD1. After removal of 6 bases from V and 0 bases from J, the junction contained 8 bases not matched to a gene. CDR1 SGHKS and CDR2 YYEKEE come from the germline V gene (reference sequence). The CDR3 has 15 amino acids. CDR3 nucleotides: TGTGCCAGCACCCCCCTCGGACAGGGCTCCTACGAGCAGTACTTC. It specifies CASTPLGQGSYEQYF.

This clone was recorded only once. V is TRBV5-1 and J is TRBJ2-1; TRBD1 aligns across 10 bases. The germline V gene has CDR1 SGHRS and CDR2 YFSETQ. The V and J ends lost 4 bases and 6 bases, in that order; junction bases with no gene match: 10. This CDR3 has 16 residues. DNA for the CDR3: TGCGCCAGCAGCGAAACCGGGACAGGGGTGGGCAATGAGCAGTTCTTC. Translating gives CASSETGTGVGNEQFF.

The chain carries TRBV29-1 and TRBJ2-3; 7 bases agree with TRBD1. The CDR3 has 15 residues. Germline assignment: CDR1 SQVTM and CDR2 ANQGSEA. V gave up 0 bases and J gave up 3 bases; unmatched junction bases: 6. CDR3 protein: CSVEDVGGRTDTQYF. The CDR3 DNA sequence: TGCAGCGTTGAAGACGTAGGGGGCCGGACAGATACGCAGTATTTT.

This sequence joins TRBV10-3 and TRBJ2-7, with TRBD2 matching over 10 bases. With V trimmed by 6 bases and J by 3 bases, 14 bases remained unmatched. The CDR3 sequence is 17 residues long. Per germline, CDR1 ENHRY and CDR2 SYGVKD. The CDR3 sequence: CAIRGGGSGGPVYEQYF. CDR3 sequence (DNA): TGTGCCATCAGGGGGGGCGGTAGCGGGGGGCCTGTCTACGAGCAGTACTTC.

The V gene is TRBV18, the J gene TRBJ2-1; the match to TRBD2 covers 8 bases. Trimming took 2 bases from V and 0 from J; bases not matched to a gene: 9. The CDR3 totals 18 residues. CDR1 and CDR2 (germline): KGHSH, LQKENI. The CDR3 sequence: CASSPVASGSSSYNEQFF. The CDR3 region has the DNA TGTGCCAGCTCACCAGTGGCTAGCGGGTCGAGCTCCTACAATGAGCAGTTCTTC.

The chain recombines TRBV3-1 (or the pseudogene TRBV3-2) with TRBJ2-1; no firm D call. V lost 1 base and J 10 bases, leaving 17 bases between the germline ends. Germline CDR1 is LGHDT and CDR2 is YNNKEL (reference sequence). This CDR3 comprises 15 residues. The CDR3 sequence: CASSQVGIMTREQFF. The CDR3 DNA reads TGTGCCAGCAGCCAAGTAGGTATCATGACGAGGGAGCAGTTCTTC.

The V call is TRBV14, the J call TRBJ1-2; D unclear. Germline CDR1 and CDR2: SGHDN and FVKESK. The length of the CDR3 is 13 residues. V was pared by 4 bases and J by 10 bases, with 16 bases between. CDR3 in DNA: TGTGCCAGCAGCCTGCTTAGCGGGCGGGTCTACACCTTC. Amino acids: CASSLLSGRVYTF.

CDR3 sequence (DNA): TGTGCCAGTAGCCCGGATTTAGCCGACAGAAATGAAAAACTGTTTTTT. Amino acids: CASSPDLADRNEKLFF. V is TRBV19 and J is TRBJ1-4; D is perhaps TRBD1 (5 bases). Trimming left V 6 bases short and J 5 bases short, with 19 bases between. Looked up from germline, CDR1 is LNHDA and CDR2 is SQIVND (reference sequence). The CDR3 length is 16 residues.

The V and J genes are TRBV2 and TRBJ1-5; D gene ambiguous. The CDR3 extends over 15 amino acids. The germline V gene encodes CDR1 SNHLY and CDR2 FYNNEI. The ends were cut back, 1 base at V and 4 bases at J, with 11 bases in the middle. The CDR3 sequence is CASSEVTSTNQPQHF. CDR3 sequence (DNA): TGTGCCAGCAGTGAAGTGACAAGCACTAATCAGCCCCAGCATTTT.

This chain joins TRBV5-1 and TRBJ2-3; 8 nucleotides line up with TRBD2. J was trimmed by 4 bases and V by 1 base; bases with no gene match: 5. Germline V CDR1 and CDR2: SGHRS, YFSETQ. The CDR3 contains 15 residues. CDR3 sequence (DNA): TGCGCCAGCAGCTTGCCCGGGGGGGCAGCAGATACGCAGTATTTT. This encodes CASSLPGGAADTQYF.

V gene TRBV5-1 combines with J gene TRBJ2-5; no clear D gene. Germline V gene sequence: CDR1 SGHRS, CDR2 YFSETQ. Trimming pared 5 bases from V and 1 base from J, leaving 6 bases between. This CDR3 spans 12 amino acids. CDR3: CASRSSQETQYF. The DNA for the CDR3 is TGCGCCAGCAGGTCCTCCCAAGAGACCCAGTACTTC.

V and J are TRBV28 and TRBJ1-1; D ambiguous. The CDR3 has 15 residues. Germline V gene lookup returns CDR1 MDHEN and CDR2 SYDVKM. The V end lost 4 bases, the J end lost 1 base, and 13 bases lay between the germline ends. The CDR3 sequence: CASSSPLGGNTEAFF. Here the CDR3 DNA reads TGTGCCAGCAGTTCCCCCCTCGGAGGGAACACTGAAGCTTTCTTT.

The genes are TRBV5-4 and TRBJ2-7; tentative D call: TRBD1 (6 bases). The CDR3 runs 15 residues. The germline V gene has CDR1 SGHNT and CDR2 YYREEE (reference sequence). Trimming stripped 4 bases from V and 3 bases from J, with 17 bases between. The CDR3 region is CASSPARGQHYEQYF. In DNA form, the CDR3 reads TGTGCCAGCAGCCCAGCTAGAGGACAGCACTACGAGCAGTACTTC.

The rearrangement uses TRBV24-1 and TRBJ1-4, with TRBD1 matching over 8 bases. The CDR3 is 17 amino acids. The trim removed 4 bases at V and 8 bases at J, leaving 14 bases unmatched. In germline, CDR1 is KGHDR, CDR2 SFDVKD. CDR3 residues: CATSDPKQGEWREKLFF. The CDR3 region has the DNA TGTGCCACCAGTGACCCGAAACAGGGGGAATGGAGGGAAAAACTGTTTTTT.

The chain uses TRBV24-1 and TRBJ2-7, with D possibly being TRBD1 (5 bases). Germline CDR1 reads KGHDR; CDR2 reads SFDVKD. V shed 9 bases and J shed 0 bases, with 14 bases lying between them. CDR3 length: 14 amino acids. This chain's CDR3 is CATPAGPHSYEQYF. The DNA for the CDR3 is TGTGCCACCCCGGCAGGGCCTCACTCCTACGAGCAGTACTTC.

The V and J genes are TRBV5-1 and TRBJ1-1; 8 nucleotides line up with TRBD1. CDR3 length: 16 amino acids. The J segment lost 0 bases and the V segment lost 0 bases, leaving 4 bases of the junction unmatched. Germline V gives CDR1 SGHRS, CDR2 YFSETQ. The CDR3 sequence is CASSLAGQALNTEAFF. The CDR3 DNA sequence: TGCGCCAGCAGCTTGGCGGGACAGGCTCTGAACACTGAAGCTTTCTTT. Supplemented by reference TRBV5-1 and TRBJ1-1, the full variable domain reads KAGVTQTPRYLIKTRGQQVTLSCSPISGHRSVSWYQQTPGQGLQFLFEYFSETQRNKGNFPGRFSGRQFSNSRSEMNVSTLELGDSALYLCASSLAGQALNTEAFFGQGTRLTVV.

The V and J genes are TRBV27 and TRBJ1-2; 7 nucleotides line up with TRBD1. J gave up 4 bases and V 2 bases, and 7 bases lay outside the gene matches. The CDR3 length is 15 residues. Germline lookup yields CDR1 MNHEY and CDR2 SMNVEV (reference sequence). The CDR3 reads CASSLRGTALYGYTF. The CDR3 DNA is TGTGCCAGCAGTTTACGCGGGACAGCACTCTATGGCTACACCTTC.

The chain uses TRBV3-1 (or the pseudogene TRBV3-2) and TRBJ1-1; 7 nucleotides agree with TRBD1. The CDR3 contains 13 residues. CDR1 is LGHDT and CDR2 is YNNKEL in the germline V gene (reference sequence). J gave up 8 bases and V 5 bases, and 8 bases lay outside the gene matches. CDR3 in amino acids: CASSSYEQGEAFF. As DNA, the CDR3 is TGTGCCAGCAGCTCATACGAACAGGGGGAAGCTTTCTTT.

The rearrangement links TRBV5-4 to TRBJ2-7; 11 bases fit TRBD2. This CDR3 contains 14 residues. Germline V gene lookup returns CDR1 SGHNT and CDR2 YYREEE (reference sequence). V shed 4 bases and J 4 bases; nucleotides not matched to a gene: 4. The CDR3 DNA follows: TGTGCCAGCAGCATAGCGGGAGGGTGGTACGAGCAGTACTTC. This gives the protein CASSIAGGWYEQYF.

The chain employs TRBV4-2 and TRBJ2-1; 13 bases line up with TRBD2. The V gene end was trimmed by 0 bases and the J gene end by 7 bases; junction bases not matched to a gene: 0. The CDR3 extends over 15 amino acids. The V gene's germline CDR1 is LGHNA and CDR2 YNFKEQ. CDR3 residues: CASSQEGLAGNEQFF. The CDR3, as DNA: TGTGCCAGCAGCCAAGAGGGACTAGCGGGAAATGAGCAGTTCTTC.

This chain uses TRBV5-1 with TRBJ2-7; possibly TRBD2 for D (6 bases). Trimming removed 4 bases from V and 3 bases from J, with 20 bases in between. CDR3 size: 16 residues. Per germline, CDR1 SGHRS and CDR2 YFSETQ. The chain's CDR3 is CASSRLRTGAVYEQYF. CDR3 sequence (DNA): TGCGCCAGCAGCCGGTTGAGAACGGGAGCTGTCTACGAGCAGTACTTC.

The chain employs TRBV20-1 and TRBJ2-4; 9 bases line up with TRBD2. The germline CDR1 and CDR2 sequences are DFQATT and SNEGSKA (reference sequence). This CDR3 comprises 17 residues. J gave up 1 base and V 3 bases, and 10 bases lay outside the gene matches. CDR3 loop: CSASDQASGGAKNIQYF. CDR3 DNA sequence: TGCAGTGCTAGTGACCAGGCGAGCGGGGGGGCCAAAAACATTCAGTACTTC.

This clone came up once. The chain links TRBV12-3 or TRBV12-4 to TRBJ2-7; TRBD1 aligns across 9 bases. The CDR3 is 13 amino acids. With 8 bases clipped from V and 6 bases from J, the junction kept 8 bases outside the gene matches. CDR3 DNA sequence: TGTGCCAGCGCCCGGGACAGGGTCGGCGAGCAGTACTTC. Protein sequence: CASARDRVGEQYF.

This clone was detected only once. The J gene is TRBJ1-5, the V gene TRBV10-3; maybe TRBD1 (6 bases). Germline assignment: CDR1 ENHRY and CDR2 SYGVKD. The CDR3 contains 15 residues. The V end lost 6 bases, the J end lost 0 bases, and 12 bases lay between the germline ends. The CDR3 DNA is TGTGCCATCAGCCAACAGGGAAGTAGCAATCAGCCCCAGCATTTT. It encodes CAISQQGSSNQPQHF.